One sample yielded the 27 T cell receptor beta chains listed below, sequenced in a study of T cells in localized non-small cell lung cancer. Assay used: immunoSEQ multiplex PCR; TCRdb lists only in-frame clones, some missing. The sample contains fewer than 40,000 clones, 93% of which appear only once. Source: peripheral blood, taken before any cancer treatment. The receptors come from a female donor over 55 with stage I lung adenocarcinoma.

The J gene is TRBJ2-5, the V gene TRBV11-3; the match to TRBD1 covers 10 bases. The V and J ends lost 4 bases and 2 bases, in that order; junction bases with no gene match: 10. CDR3 size: 17 residues. Germline V gene data show CDR1 as SGHNT and CDR2 as YENEEA. DNA of the CDR3: TGTGCCAGCAGCTCCCTCCGGGACAGGGGTTGGCAAGAGACCCAGTACTTC. Its translation: CASSSLRDRGWQETQYF.

The chain has TRBV14 and TRBJ1-1; D perhaps matches TRBD1 (5 bases). V lost 4 bases to trimming and J lost 4 bases, with 16 bases between them. The CDR3 contains 15 residues. Germline V lookup: CDR1 SGHDN, CDR2 FVKESK. The DNA for the CDR3 is TGTGCCAGCAGCCCGAACCCGGGGGGGGGCACTGAAGCTTTCTTT. Translating it yields CASSPNPGGGTEAFF.

The CDR3 spells CASSPTGVNTEAFF. The DNA for the CDR3 is TGTGCCAGCAGCCCTACAGGGGTGAACACTGAAGCTTTCTTT. The chain joins TRBV9 to TRBJ1-1; 7 nucleotides align to TRBD1. The CDR3 is 14 residues long. V trimming: 4 bases; J trimming: 0 bases; junction bases outside the gene matches: 3. The germline gives CDR1 SGDLS, CDR2 YYNGEE.

In this sample, this clone turned up once. The chain has TRBV11-2 and TRBJ1-5, with unresolved D. The CDR3 length is 12 residues. CDR1 SGHAT and CDR2 FQNNGV come from the germline V gene. The V end lost 5 bases, the J end lost 3 bases, and 5 bases lay between the germline ends. This chain's CDR3 is CASSPSNQPQHF. The CDR3 nucleotides are TGTGCCAGCAGCCCATCCAATCAGCCCCAGCATTTT.

This chain uses TRBV25-1 with TRBJ2-2, with a tentative D call TRBD1 (6 bases). The CDR3 totals 14 residues. V shed 5 bases and J shed 3 bases, with 10 bases lying between them. From germline, CDR1 is MGHDK and CDR2 SYGVNS. CDR3 region: CASSPGTYTGELFF. The CDR3, as DNA: TGTGCCAGCAGTCCCGGGACATACACCGGGGAGCTGTTTTTT.

This chain uses TRBV9 with TRBJ1-3; possibly TRBD1 for D (5 bases). CDR1 is SGDLS and CDR2 is YYNGEE in the germline V gene. Trimming left V 4 bases short and J 0 bases short, with 8 bases between. The CDR3 runs to 14 residues. Here the CDR3 DNA reads TGTGCCAGCAGCACGGGGGGCTCTGGAAACACCATATATTTT. It specifies CASSTGGSGNTIYF.

The V call is TRBV5-6, the J call TRBJ2-7; D is unclear. Germline CDR1 reads SGHDT; CDR2 reads YYEEEE. With 2 bases removed from V and 0 bases from J, the gap between germline ends came to 6 bases. CDR3 length: 13 amino acids. The DNA for the CDR3 is TGTGCCAGCAGCTTTTACAGCTCCTACGAGCAGTACGTC. Encoded protein: CASSFYSSYEQYV.

This chain uses TRBV9 with TRBJ2-3, with D perhaps assigned TRBD1 or TRBD2 (6 bases each). The V end was cut by 0 bases, the J end by 5 bases, with 10 bases between. The CDR3 has 14 amino acids. Germline assignment: CDR1 SGDLS and CDR2 YYNGEE. The CDR3: CASSVEGGGDTQYF. The CDR3 region has the DNA TGTGCCAGCAGCGTAGAGGGGGGAGGAGATACGCAGTATTTT.

The CDR3 protein is CASSVAYEVAGNQETQYF. Here the CDR3 DNA reads TGTGCCAGCAGCGTAGCCTACGAAGTAGCGGGAAACCAAGAGACCCAGTACTTC. The rearrangement joins TRBV9 to TRBJ2-5; 8 nucleotides line up with TRBD2. V gave up 0 bases and J gave up 0 bases; unmatched junction bases: 10. The CDR3 runs 18 residues. CDR1 and CDR2 from the germline V gene are SGDLS and YYNGEE.

This chain uses TRBV7-2 with TRBJ2-5; 12 nucleotides line up with TRBD1. The CDR3 runs to 16 residues. Unmatched junction bases numbered 8, after V lost 4 bases and J lost 5 bases. Germline assignment: CDR1 SGHTA and CDR2 FQGNSA. Here the CDR3 DNA reads TGTGCCAGCAGCTCGACGGGACAGGGGGCATGGGAGACCCAGTACTTC. Translated, it gives CASSSTGQGAWETQYF.

This chain uses TRBV10-3 with TRBJ1-3, with D possibly matching TRBD1 (5 bases). The CDR3 totals 14 residues. V was trimmed by 10 bases and J by 6 bases, leaving 19 bases between them. Germline assignment: CDR1 ENHRY and CDR2 SYGVKD. The CDR3 region has the DNA TGTGCCACTTATGGGGGACGAGGAGAAAACACCATATATTTT. Encoded protein: CATYGGRGENTIYF.

This clone showed up just once. The chain is built from TRBV7-8 and TRBJ1-3; D unresolved. Trimming left V 1 base short and J 4 bases short, with 8 bases between. This CDR3 comprises 14 residues. The germline V gene encodes CDR1 SGHVS and CDR2 FQNEAQ. CDR3 nucleotides: TGTGCCAGCAGCTTAGAAGGGCGGGGAAACACCATATATTTT. It codes for CASSLEGRGNTIYF.

The chain combines TRBV15 with TRBJ1-4; weak D call: TRBD1 (5 bases). Germline lookup yields CDR1 LNHNV and CDR2 YYDKDF (reference sequence). The V end lost 0 bases, the J end lost 8 bases, and 13 bases lay between the germline ends. CDR3 length: 15 residues. CDR3 in amino acids: CATSRDRTGGEKLFF. In DNA, the CDR3 is TGTGCCACCAGCAGAGATAGAACAGGAGGCGAAAAACTGTTTTTT. The full variable domain, its missing parts supplied by reference TRBV15 and TRBJ1-4, is DAMVIQNPRYQVTQFGKPVTLSCSQTLNHNVMYWYQQKSSQAPKLLFHYYDKDFNNEADTPDNFQSRRPNTSFCFLDIRSPGLGDTAMYLCATSRDRTGGEKLFFGSGTQLSVL.

This clone was detected a few times. The chain employs TRBV7-8 and TRBJ2-2; 7 bases match TRBD2. The germline gives CDR1 SGHVS, CDR2 FQNEAQ. This CDR3 spans 15 amino acids. V lost 6 bases to trimming and J lost 2 bases; unmatched junction nucleotides: 6. CDR3 loop: CASRPAGTNTGELFF. The CDR3 DNA reads TGTGCCAGCAGGCCAGCGGGAACCAACACCGGGGAGCTGTTTTTT.

The CDR3 DNA reads as TGTGCCAGCAGCGTCAATGAGGGGTTAAGAGGAAACACCATATATTTT. Translation: CASSVNEGLRGNTIYF. The chain carries TRBV7-2 and TRBJ1-3; D is possibly TRBD1 (5 bases). V was clipped by 5 bases and J by 4 bases, with 18 bases between them. Germline assignment: CDR1 SGHTA and CDR2 FQGNSA. The CDR3 consists of 16 residues.

The rearrangement uses TRBV11-2 and TRBJ1-4; D is unclear. The CDR3 length is 16 residues. The V end lost 1 base, the J end lost 8 bases, and 17 bases lay between the germline ends. From germline, CDR1 is SGHAT and CDR2 FQNNGV. CDR3 in amino acids: CASSLVAGGSSEKLFF. Here the CDR3 DNA reads TGTGCCAGCAGCTTAGTGGCGGGAGGGAGCTCAGAAAAACTGTTTTTT.

The chain links TRBV6-1 to TRBJ2-7; 11 nucleotides align to TRBD2. Germline V CDR1 and CDR2: MNHNS, SASEGT. This CDR3 spans 14 amino acids. J lost 4 bases, V lost 5 bases, and 4 bases had no gene match. The CDR3 region has the DNA TGTGCCAGCAGTTTAGCGGGAGGGCCGTACGAGCAGTACGTC. Translating gives CASSLAGGPYEQYV.

This chain connects TRBV2 to TRBJ1-5, with unresolved D. CDR1 and CDR2 (germline): SNHLY, FYNNEI. CDR3 length: 14 residues. V dropped 3 bases and J dropped 0 bases, with 6 bases sitting between them. Here the CDR3 reads CASSERVSNQPQHF. The DNA of the CDR3 is TGTGCCAGCAGTGAGAGGGTTAGCAATCAGCCCCAGCATTTT.

The sample holds one count of this clone. The V call is TRBV10-3, the J call TRBJ2-3; 9 nucleotides line up with TRBD1. Trimming at V came to 6 bases and at J to 0 bases, leaving 4 bases not matched to a gene. Germline lookup yields CDR1 ENHRY and CDR2 SYGVKD. This CDR3 is built from 15 residues. This CDR3 is CAIRETGGSTDTQYF. The DNA for the CDR3 is TGTGCCATCAGAGAGACAGGGGGGAGCACAGATACGCAGTATTTT.

The chain uses TRBV6-1 and TRBJ1-5; no definite D call. Looked up from germline, CDR1 is MNHNS and CDR2 is SASEGT. This CDR3 is 13 amino acids long. V was pared by 6 bases and J by 4 bases, with 10 bases between. CDR3 residues: CASSPEENQPQHF. CDR3 sequence (DNA): TGTGCCAGCAGCCCGGAGGAGAATCAGCCCCAGCATTTT.

This clone was detected a few times. The chain couples TRBV28 to TRBJ1-2; a possible D gene is TRBD1 (5 bases). This CDR3 comprises 13 residues. Trimming removed 2 bases at V and 2 bases at J, with 6 bases between. Germline CDR1 reads MDHEN; CDR2 reads SYDVKM. For the CDR3, the DNA is TGTGCCAGCAGTTTAACAGGCAACTATGGCTACACCTTC. Translated: CASSLTGNYGYTF.

The rearrangement uses TRBV27 and TRBJ2-6; 8 nucleotides match TRBD1. CDR3 length: 18 amino acids. Germline V gives CDR1 MNHEY, CDR2 SMNVEV (reference sequence). V lost 6 bases, J lost 0 bases, and 10 bases stayed unmatched. Here the CDR3 DNA reads TGTGCCAGCAGACCCCAGGGGGCGGGGAGCTCTGGGGCCAACGTCCTGACTTTC. This codes for CASRPQGAGSSGANVLTF.

The chain links TRBV19 to TRBJ1-3; the D gene is possibly TRBD1 (5 bases). This CDR3 has 15 amino acids. In germline, CDR1 is LNHDA, CDR2 SQIVND (reference sequence). Trimming took off 5 bases at V and 2 bases at J, with 13 bases between the two ends. The CDR3 loop reads CASSPVGGPGNTIYF. CDR3 nucleotides: TGTGCCAGTAGTCCCGTCGGGGGACCTGGAAACACCATATATTTT.

The chain carries TRBV15 and TRBJ1-4, with D possibly matching TRBD1 (5 bases). The V end lost 7 bases, the J end lost 0 bases, and 21 bases lay between the germline ends. This CDR3 contains 18 residues. Looked up from germline, CDR1 is LNHNV and CDR2 is YYDKDF (reference sequence). The CDR3 spells CATTGGGTSKPTNEKLFF. The CDR3 DNA is TGTGCCACCACTGGTGGGGGGACGTCCAAGCCAACTAATGAAAAACTGTTTTTT.

The CDR3 DNA is TGTGCCAGCAGCTTATACGGGCAAGCTAACTATGGCTACACCTTC. Encoded protein: CASSLYGQANYGYTF. The chain combines TRBV7-2 with TRBJ1-2; no clear D gene. V lost 2 bases to trimming and J lost 0 bases, with 10 bases between them. Germline lookup yields CDR1 SGHTA and CDR2 FQGNSA. The CDR3 has 15 amino acids.

V and J are TRBV29-1 and TRBJ1-2; D is undetermined. Germline CDR1 reads SQVTM; CDR2 reads ANQGSEA. V lost 0 bases and J 8 bases, leaving 7 bases between the germline ends. CDR3 size: 11 residues. Here the CDR3 DNA reads TGCAGCGTTGAAGATCCGGGAGGCTACACCTTC. Its translation: CSVEDPGGYTF.

The CDR3 sequence is CASSESQGSTEAFF. In nucleotides, the CDR3 is TGTGCCAGCAGTGAATCCCAGGGGTCCACTGAAGCTTTCTTT. V gene TRBV6-1 combines with J gene TRBJ1-1, with D maybe TRBD1 (6 bases). The germline V gene has CDR1 MNHNS and CDR2 SASEGT. V lost 2 bases, J lost 4 bases, and 11 bases lay in between. The CDR3 contains 14 residues.